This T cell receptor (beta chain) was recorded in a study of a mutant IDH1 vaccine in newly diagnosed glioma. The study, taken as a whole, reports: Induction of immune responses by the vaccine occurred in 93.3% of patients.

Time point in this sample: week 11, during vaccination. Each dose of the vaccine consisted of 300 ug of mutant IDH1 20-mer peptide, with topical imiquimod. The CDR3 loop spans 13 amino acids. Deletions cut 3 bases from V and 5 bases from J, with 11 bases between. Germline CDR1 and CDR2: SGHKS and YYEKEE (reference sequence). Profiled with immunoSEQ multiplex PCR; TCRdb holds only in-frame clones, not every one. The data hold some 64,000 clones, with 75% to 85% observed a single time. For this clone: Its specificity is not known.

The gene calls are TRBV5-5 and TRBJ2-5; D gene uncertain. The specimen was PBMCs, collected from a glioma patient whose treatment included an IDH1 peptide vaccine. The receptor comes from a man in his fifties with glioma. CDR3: CASSSHSPETQYF. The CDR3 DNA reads TGTGCCAGCAGCTCTCACAGCCCGGAGACCCAGTACTTC.